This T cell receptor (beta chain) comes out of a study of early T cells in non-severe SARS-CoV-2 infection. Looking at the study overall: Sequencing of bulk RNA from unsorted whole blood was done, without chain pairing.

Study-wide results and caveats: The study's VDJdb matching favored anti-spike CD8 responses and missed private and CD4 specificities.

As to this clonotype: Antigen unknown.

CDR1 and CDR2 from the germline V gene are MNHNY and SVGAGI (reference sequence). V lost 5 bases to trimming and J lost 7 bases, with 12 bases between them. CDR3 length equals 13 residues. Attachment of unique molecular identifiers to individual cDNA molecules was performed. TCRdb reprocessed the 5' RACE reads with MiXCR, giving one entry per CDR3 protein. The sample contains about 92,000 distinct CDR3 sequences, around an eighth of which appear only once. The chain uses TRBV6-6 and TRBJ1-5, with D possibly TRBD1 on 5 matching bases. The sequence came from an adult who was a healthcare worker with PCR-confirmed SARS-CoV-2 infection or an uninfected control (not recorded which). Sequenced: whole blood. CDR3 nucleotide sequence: TGTGCCAGCAGTGCGGGGACCGAGCAGCCCCAGCATTTT. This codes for CASSAGTEQPQHF.